Listed below are T cell receptor beta chains from one sample, sequenced in a study of CD8 T cells in ankylosing spondylitis. TCRdb passed the 5' RACE reads through MiXCR, listing each CDR3 protein once. The sample carries 200,000 to 250,000 distinct CDR3 sequences, 15% to 20% recorded once. Sequenced input: blood, either unsorted or a sorted T cell fraction (not recorded which). These receptors were obtained from a male donor with ankylosing spondylitis. The CDR3 runs from the conserved cysteine through the conserved F or W. D genes are given only for firm matches. Clone size is given for some rows only: seen once, a few or many times, or a class if the clone is expanded.

clone_size,j_call,d_call,v_call,cdr3_aa,cdr3_nt
.,TRBJ2-3,TRBD2,TRBV7-3,CASSQGLAGVPDTQYF,TGTGCCAGCAGCCAGGGACTAGCGGGAGTTCCAGATACGCAGTATTTT
.,TRBJ2-7,.,TRBV13,CASSLAGNPYEQYF,TGTGCCAGCAGCCTAGCAGGGAATCCCTACGAGCAGTACTTC
few,TRBJ2-7,TRBD2,TRBV13,CASSLRPAGDPEQYF,TGTGCCAGCTCCCTACGCCCAGCGGGAGATCCCGAGCAGTACTTC
.,TRBJ2-1,.,TRBV29-1,CSVEIREPSFYNEQFF,TGCAGCGTTGAAATTCGGGAGCCTAGTTTTTACAATGAGCAGTTCTTC
few,TRBJ1-4,.,TRBV2,CASRTGDTQGLFF,TGTGCCAGCAGAACAGGCGACACCCAAGGACTATTTTTT
many,TRBJ2-7,TRBD1,TRBV29-1,CSGRDRGLEQYF,TGCAGCGGCCGGGACAGGGGGCTCGAGCAGTACTTC
.,TRBJ1-1,.,TRBV12-3/TRBV12-4,CAIAWGTEAFF,TGTGCCATAGCGTGGGGGACTGAAGCTTTCTTT
few,TRBJ2-7,.,TRBV7-9,CASSFGATWDF,TGTGCCAGCAGCTTTGGGGCGACCTGGGACTTC
.,TRBJ1-1,TRBD1,TRBV6-2/TRBV6-3,CASSLPVTGENTEAFF,TGTGCCAGCAGTCTTCCCGTTACAGGGGAGAACACTGAAGCTTTCTTT
few,TRBJ2-7,TRBD1,TRBV6-4,CASSGDRGRSYEQYF,TGTGCCAGCTCCGGAGACAGGGGCCGCTCCTACGAGCAGTACTTC
.,TRBJ2-7,TRBD2,TRBV29-1,CSVEATSGRLTYEQYF,TGCAGCGTTGAAGCGACTAGCGGGAGGTTAACCTACGAGCAGTACTTC
.,TRBJ2-3,.,TRBV9,CASGQSFDTQYF,TGTGCCAGCGGACAGAGTTTTGATACGCAGTATTTT
.,TRBJ2-7,.,TRBV5-1,CASRTEGAYEQYF,TGCGCCAGCCGGACAGAGGGCGCCTACGAGCAGTACTTC
few,TRBJ1-4,TRBD1,TRBV15,CATSSDRAVAEKLFF,TGTGCCACCAGCTCAGACAGGGCGGTCGCTGAAAAACTGTTTTTT
few,TRBJ2-3,TRBD2,TRBV12-3/TRBV12-4,CASSSPRFSGRRVQSKDTQYF,TGTGCCAGCAGTTCCCCCCGGTTTAGCGGGAGAAGGGTCCAGTCGAAAGATACGCAGTATTTT
few,TRBJ2-7,.,TRBV3-1,CASSQDSTGFRYF,TGTGCCAGCAGCCAAGATTCGACGGGCTTTCGGTACTTC
few,TRBJ2-1,TRBD2,TRBV11-3,CASSFPGLPTTYNEQFF,TGTGCCAGCAGCTTTCCGGGACTACCGACGACCTACAATGAGCAGTTCTTC
.,TRBJ2-6,TRBD1,TRBV20-1,CSARGGQELSGANVLTF,TGCAGTGCTAGGGGGGGACAGGAGCTCTCTGGGGCCAACGTCCTGACTTTC
.,TRBJ2-1,.,TRBV7-8,CASSLVNPSFFF,TGTGCCAGCAGCTTAGTTAATCCTAGCTTCTTCTTC
.,TRBJ2-7,.,TRBV7-6,CASSTRDSSSYEQYF,TGTGCCAGCAGCACCCGGGACTCGAGCTCCTACGAGCAGTACTTC